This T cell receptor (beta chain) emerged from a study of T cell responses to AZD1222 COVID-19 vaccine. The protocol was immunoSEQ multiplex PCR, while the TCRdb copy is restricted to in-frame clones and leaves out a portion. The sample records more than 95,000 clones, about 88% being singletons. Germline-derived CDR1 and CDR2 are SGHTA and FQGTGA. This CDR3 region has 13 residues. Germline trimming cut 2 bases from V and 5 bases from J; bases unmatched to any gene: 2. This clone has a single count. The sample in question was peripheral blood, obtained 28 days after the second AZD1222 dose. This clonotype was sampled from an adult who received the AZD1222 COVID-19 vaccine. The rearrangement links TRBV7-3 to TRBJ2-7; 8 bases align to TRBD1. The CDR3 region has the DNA TGTGCCAGCAGCTTAGGGGACAGGAACGAGCAGTACTTC. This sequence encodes CASSLGDRNEQYF. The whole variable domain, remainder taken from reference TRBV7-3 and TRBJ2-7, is GAGVSQTPSNKVTEKGKYVELRCDPISGHTALYWYRQSLGQGPEFLIYFQGTGAADDSGLPNDRFFAVRPEGSVSTLKIQRTERGDSAVYLCASSLGDRNEQYFGPGTRLTVT.